Following are 25 T cell receptor beta chains from one sample sequenced in a study of shared clonotypes between healthy human individuals. TCRdb keeps only in-frame clones here, not all; method: immunoSEQ multiplex PCR. In the table there are 2 million to 2.5 million clones, 90% to 96% of which are singletons. What was sequenced was naive CD4+ T cells sorted from blood. Subset given: CD45RA+ positively selected. The receptors come from a man aged 18-30 years in good health.

This clone has only a few counts. The gene calls are TRBV10-2 and TRBJ1-1, with D possibly TRBD1 on 5 matching bases. V was trimmed by 1 base and J by 3 bases, leaving 6 bases between them. The CDR3 extends over 13 amino acids. Germline assignment: CDR1 WSHSY and CDR2 SAAADI. The CDR3 nucleotides are TGCGCCAGCAGTGAGTGGGGGTACACTGAAGCTTTCTTT. Protein: CASSEWGYTEAFF.

The chain combines TRBV7-6 with TRBJ2-1, with D possibly called TRBD1 or TRBD2 (5 bases each). Germline V CDR1 and CDR2: SGHVS, FNYEAQ. With 1 base removed from V and 4 bases from J, the gap between germline ends came to 20 bases. The CDR3 runs to 18 residues. The CDR3 DNA follows: TGTGCCAGCAGCTTAGGTTCCTTAGAGGGGTTTGGATACAATGAGCAGTTCTTC. Its translation: CASSLGSLEGFGYNEQFF.

This chain connects TRBV5-1 to TRBJ2-5; weak D call: TRBD1 (5 bases). The length of the CDR3 is 15 residues. Trimming pared 0 bases from V and 2 bases from J, leaving 11 bases between. The germline gives CDR1 SGHRS, CDR2 YFSETQ. In DNA form, the CDR3 reads TGCGCCAGCAGCTTGGAAGGGGCAAAACAAGAGACCCAGTACTTC. Translated: CASSLEGAKQETQYF.

This chain links TRBV11-2 with TRBJ1-1, with D perhaps TRBD1 (6 bases). Germline V gene data show CDR1 as SGHAT and CDR2 as FQNNGV. There are 14 residues in the CDR3. Trimming pared 7 bases from V and 2 bases from J, leaving 14 bases between. CDR3 in DNA: TGTGCCAGCACCAAAGACAGGACCAACACTGAAGCTTTCTTT. This codes for CASTKDRTNTEAFF.

About this clone: Other DNA sequences in this specimen translate into the identical CDR3. The chain employs TRBV5-4 and TRBJ1-1; D ambiguous. Germline V gene lookup returns CDR1 SGHNT and CDR2 YYREEE (reference sequence). The CDR3 spans 13 residues. Trimming removed 4 bases from V and 1 base from J, with 8 bases in between. CDR3 sequence (DNA): TGTGCCAGCAGCCAAGGGCAGAACACTGAAGCTTTCTTT. It yields the protein CASSQGQNTEAFF.

The chain joins TRBV7-8 to TRBJ2-7, with TRBD2 identical over 10 bases. Germline CDR1 reads SGHVS; CDR2 reads FQNEAQ. The V and J ends lost 5 bases and 4 bases, in that order; junction bases with no gene match: 11. CDR3 length equals 16 residues. CDR3 DNA sequence: TGTGCCAGCAGCGCCCGACTAGCGGGTTGGAGATACGAGCAGTACTTC. It codes for CASSARLAGWRYEQYF.

The V gene is TRBV6-6, the J gene TRBJ2-4; D unresolved. The V end was cut by 5 bases, the J end by 8 bases, with 19 bases between. The CDR3 covers 15 residues. Per the germline V gene, CDR1 is MNHNY and CDR2 is SVGAGI (reference sequence). CDR3: CASSDPGPRGDIQYF. For the CDR3, the DNA is TGTGCCAGCAGTGACCCCGGGCCCCGAGGTGACATTCAGTACTTC.

The chain carries TRBV7-9 and TRBJ1-6; 9 positions agree with TRBD1. CDR1 is SEHNR and CDR2 is FQNEAQ in the germline V gene (reference sequence). The V and J ends lost 5 bases and 8 bases, in that order; junction bases with no gene match: 7. The CDR3 is 15 amino acids. This CDR3 reads CASSTGQGSDSPLHF. The CDR3 coding sequence is TGTGCCAGCAGCACGGGACAGGGTAGTGATTCACCCCTCCACTTT.

The chain carries TRBV4-3 and TRBJ2-1, with 7 bases fitting TRBD1. V lost 1 base, J lost 8 bases, and 2 bases stayed unmatched. CDR3 length: 13 amino acids. The germline CDR1 and CDR2 sequences are LGHNA and YSLEER. The CDR3 nucleotides read TGCGCCAGCAGCCAAGGTACAGGGGATGAGCAGTTCTTC. This encodes CASSQGTGDEQFF.

This clone came up a few times. The sample holds other DNA sequences that translate to the same CDR3. The chain recombines TRBV6-1 with TRBJ2-7; the D is unclear. V was cut by 3 bases and J by 4 bases, with 4 bases left in between. Germline CDR1 and CDR2: MNHNS and SASEGT. CDR3 length: 11 amino acids. The DNA of the CDR3 is TGTGCCAGCAGTGACAGATACGAGCAGTACTTC. Residues: CASSDRYEQYF.

The chain recombines TRBV9 with TRBJ1-6; 7 bases line up with TRBD1. CDR3 length: 16 amino acids. Losses at the gene ends were 0 bases for V and 9 bases for J; bases not matched to a gene: 9. The germline gives CDR1 SGDLS, CDR2 YYNGEE. The CDR3 loop reads CASSVGGPDRASPLHF. In DNA, the CDR3 is TGTGCCAGCAGCGTAGGCGGCCCTGACAGGGCTTCACCCCTCCACTTT.

In DNA form, the CDR3 reads TGTGCCAGCGATTTACCGGGGACAGGGGATGACACTGAAGCTTTCTTT. Its protein product is CASDLPGTGDDTEAFF. This chain joins TRBV14 and TRBJ1-1, with 10 bases fitting TRBD1. The V segment lost 8 bases and the J segment 3 bases; nucleotides outside the gene matches: 12. The CDR3 sequence is 16 residues long. Germline CDR1 is SGHDN and CDR2 is FVKESK. The full variable domain, completed using reference TRBV14 and TRBJ1-1, is EAGVTQFPSHSVIEKGQTVTLRCDPISGHDNLYWYRRVMGKEIKFLLHFVKESKQDESGMPNNRFLAERTGGTYSTLKVQPAELEDSGVYFCASDLPGTGDDTEAFFGQGTRLTVV.

The chain has TRBV21-1 and TRBJ2-7; TRBD1, the D gene given by the table, was not confirmed from the DNA. TRBV21-1 is annotated as a pseudogene. This CDR3 is built from 16 residues. CDR3 coding DNA: TGTGCCAGCAGCGGGCCGGGACAGGGGGTGTCCTACGAGCAGTACTTC. Translating gives CASSGPGQGVSYEQYF.

This chain connects TRBV6-1 to TRBJ2-7; tentative D call: TRBD2 (5 bases). The germline V gene has CDR1 MNHNS and CDR2 SASEGT. CDR3 length: 14 residues. V shed 6 bases and J shed 3 bases, with 15 bases lying between them. CDR3 sequence (DNA): TGTGCCAGCAGGGATAGGGAGCGGAGCTACGAGCAGTACTTC. Protein: CASRDRERSYEQYF.

This rearrangement joins TRBV4-3 to TRBJ2-1; 10 bases agree with TRBD2. J gave up 10 bases and V 0 bases, and 12 bases lay outside the gene matches. CDR1 is LGHNA and CDR2 is YSLEER in the germline V gene. This CDR3 comprises 17 residues. For the CDR3, the DNA is TGCGCCAGCAGCCAAGAAAGGACTAGCGGAATCTTTTGGGAGCAGTTCTTC. This encodes CASSQERTSGIFWEQFF.

CDR3 amino acids: CASSLAAETRNTIYF. DNA of the CDR3: TGCGCCAGCAGCTTGGCTGCGGAGACCCGAAACACCATATATTTT. The V and J genes are TRBV5-1 and TRBJ1-3; unclear D gene. The CDR3 consists of 15 residues. CDR1 SGHRS and CDR2 YFSETQ come from the germline V gene. The ends were cut back, 0 bases at V and 5 bases at J, with 12 bases in the middle.

The gene calls are TRBV6-7 and TRBJ1-2; D is uncertain. TRBV6-7 belongs to the ORF category, with a function that is uncertain. Trimming took 7 bases from V and 4 from J, leaving 22 bases between them. There are 16 residues in the CDR3. The CDR3 bases are TGTGCCAGCAATAACCGACTGGGAACAAGTTCCTATGGCTACACCTTC. Translated: CASNNRLGTSSYGYTF.

Worth noting for this clone: This sample also contains other DNA sequences that code for the same CDR3. This chain links TRBV2 with TRBJ1-1; D remains ambiguous. This CDR3 spans 11 amino acids. Trimming took 4 bases from V and 4 from J, leaving 4 bases between them. CDR1 is SNHLY and CDR2 is FYNNEI in the germline V gene. The CDR3 DNA reads TGTGCCAGCAGTGTCCTCACTGAAGCTTTCTTT. It translates to CASSVLTEAFF.

The chain carries TRBV19 and TRBJ1-6, with D tentatively TRBD1 (6 bases). V was pared by 8 bases and J by 7 bases, with 15 bases between. The CDR3 runs to 14 residues. Germline CDR1 reads LNHDA; CDR2 reads SQIVND (reference sequence). This CDR3 is CASRRGNSNSPLHF. CDR3 in DNA: TGTGCCAGTCGAAGGGGGAATTCAAATTCACCCCTCCACTTT.

The chain carries TRBV6-5 and TRBJ1-2; D gene uncertain. Germline CDR1 MNHEY, CDR2 SVGAGI. The CDR3 covers 13 residues. Trimming left V 4 bases short and J 6 bases short, with 12 bases between. DNA of the CDR3: TGTGCCAGCAGTTCGGGAAGGGCCGATGGCTACACCTTC. Amino acids: CASSSGRADGYTF.

The rearrangement joins TRBV7-9 to TRBJ2-1; D is ambiguous. This CDR3 contains 14 residues. V was trimmed by 2 bases and J by 5 bases, leaving 10 bases between them. From germline, CDR1 is SEHNR and CDR2 FQNEAQ (reference sequence). CDR3 nucleotides: TGTGCCAGCAGCTTATTAGGTGAGGACAATGAGCAGTTCTTC. Its translation: CASSLLGEDNEQFF.

This clone was detected once. The gene calls are TRBV30 and TRBJ1-1; D uncertain. The V end was cut by 0 bases, the J end by 3 bases, with 14 bases between. There are 15 residues in the CDR3. Germline lookup yields CDR1 GTSNPN and CDR2 SVGIG (reference sequence). DNA for the CDR3: TGTGCCTGGAGTGTAGAGAACTTATTGCACACTGAAGCTTTCTTT. Amino acids: CAWSVENLLHTEAFF.

This CDR3 is CASSFPPEAFF. The DNA of the CDR3 is TGTGCCAGCAGCTTCCCCCCCGAAGCTTTCTTT. The chain combines TRBV7-9 with TRBJ1-1; D not resolved. The CDR3 totals 11 residues. CDR1 SEHNR and CDR2 FQNEAQ come from the germline V gene (reference sequence). Trimming cost V 3 bases and J 8 bases, with 7 bases left between them.

This clone was recorded only once. The chain links TRBV18 to TRBJ1-1, with D maybe TRBD1 (5 bases). This CDR3 region has 15 residues. Germline V gene lookup returns CDR1 KGHSH and CDR2 LQKENI. The V end was cut by 2 bases, the J end by 0 bases, with 10 bases between. The CDR3 nucleotides are TGTGCCAGCTCACCAATCTCAGGGTTGAACACTGAAGCTTTCTTT. It specifies CASSPISGLNTEAFF.

The chain uses TRBV28 and TRBJ2-1; no firm D call. V lost 2 bases and J lost 3, with 8 bases in between. Germline assignment: CDR1 MDHEN and CDR2 SYDVKM. This CDR3 comprises 14 residues. The CDR3: CASSLSDNYNEQFF. As DNA, the CDR3 is TGTGCCAGCAGTTTAAGTGACAACTACAATGAGCAGTTCTTC.